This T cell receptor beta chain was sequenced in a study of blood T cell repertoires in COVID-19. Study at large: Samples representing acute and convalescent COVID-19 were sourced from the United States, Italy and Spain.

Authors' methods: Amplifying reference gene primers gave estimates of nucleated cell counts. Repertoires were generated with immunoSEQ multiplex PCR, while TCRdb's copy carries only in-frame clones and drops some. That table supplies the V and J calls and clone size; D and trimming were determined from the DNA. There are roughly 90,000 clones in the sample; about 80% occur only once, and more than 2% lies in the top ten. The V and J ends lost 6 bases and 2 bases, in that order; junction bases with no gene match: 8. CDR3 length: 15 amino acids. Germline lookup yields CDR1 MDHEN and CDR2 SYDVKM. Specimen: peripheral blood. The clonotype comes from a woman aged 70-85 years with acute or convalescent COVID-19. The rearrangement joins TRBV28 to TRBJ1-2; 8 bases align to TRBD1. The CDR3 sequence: CASSPGDRLNYGYTF. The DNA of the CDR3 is TGTGCCAGCAGCCCCGGGGACAGGCTAAACTATGGCTACACCTTC.